A selection of T cell receptor beta chains follows, all from one sample in a study of immune heterogeneity within non-small cell lung tumors. TCRdb re-called the multiplex PCR reads through MiXCR, storing one row per CDR3 protein. This sample has about 4,600 distinct CDR3 sequences, with more than 30% found just once. The sequenced material came from lung tumor tissue. The receptors here all came from a woman aged 45-59 years with non-small cell lung cancer. CDR3s include the opening cysteine and the closing phenylalanine or tryptophan. A D gene is named only where the DNA matches it firmly. Part of the rows lack a size; the others show once, few, many or a class for expanded clones.

v_gene,abundance,j_gene,d_gene,CDR3aa,CDR3nt
TRBV20-1,medium-sized,TRBJ2-7,.,CSALGGRYSYEQYF,TGCAGTGCTCTGGGGGGGCGGTACTCCTACGAGCAGTACTTC
TRBV7-9,many,TRBJ2-3,TRBD1,CASRQGHMDTQYF,TGTGCCAGCCGACAGGGTCACATGGATACGCAGTATTTT
TRBV7-9,.,TRBJ1-2,.,CASSLGSRYGYTF,TGTGCCAGCAGCTTAGGGTCGCGTTATGGCTACACCTTC
TRBV7-2,.,TRBJ2-3,.,CASSLDFTRDTQYF,TGTGCCAGCAGCTTAGATTTCACCCGAGATACGCAGTATTTT
TRBV20-1,medium-sized,TRBJ1-2,.,CRDGTGAGYTF,TGCAGAGACGGGACGGGGGCTGGCTACACCTTC
TRBV20-1,.,TRBJ2-3,.,CSAPRAGQDTQYF,TGCAGTGCGCCGCGGGCAGGGCAAGATACGCAGTATTTT
TRBV7-6,.,TRBJ2-3,TRBD1,CASSSNRGNSDTQYF,TGTGCCAGCAGCTCAAACAGGGGGAACTCAGATACGCAGTATTTT
TRBV29-1,.,TRBJ1-2,TRBD1,CSVLPVTGGYTF,TGCAGCGTCCTTCCCGTGACAGGGGGCTACACCTTC
TRBV19,medium-sized,TRBJ1-2,.,CASSIGQSSLYGYTF,TGTGCCAGTAGTATTGGACAGTCGAGCTTGTATGGCTACACCTTC
TRBV28,large,TRBJ2-7,.,CASSLPYPVYEQYF,TGTGCCAGCAGTTTACCCTATCCAGTTTACGAGCAGTACTTC
TRBV6-1,medium-sized,TRBJ2-7,.,CASSYRADYEQYF,TGTGCCAGCAGTTACCGGGCGGACTACGAGCAGTACTTC
TRBV19,.,TRBJ2-7,.,CATTSRSGDEQYF,TGTGCCACCACTTCAAGATCAGGGGACGAGCAGTACTTC
TRBV7-8,.,TRBJ2-7,.,CASSSRLSAYEQYF,TGTGCCAGCAGCTCCCGATTATCTGCATACGAGCAGTACTTC
TRBV27,.,TRBJ2-3,TRBD2,CASSSRLAGGTDTQYF,TGTGCCAGCAGTTCTCGACTAGCGGGAGGCACAGATACGCAGTATTTT
TRBV6-1,.,TRBJ1-1,.,CASSQDVNTEAFF,TGTGCCAGCAGCCAGGACGTTAACACTGAAGCTTTCTTT
TRBV10-3,many,TRBJ2-7,TRBD2,CAIRGLAYEEQYF,TGTGCCATCAGGGGACTAGCCTACGAAGAGCAGTACTTC
TRBV24-1,medium-sized,TRBJ2-7,.,CATSDLRRERRYEQYF,TGTGCCACCAGTGATTTGCGACGGGAGCGGCGCTACGAGCAGTACTTC
TRBV12-3/TRBV12-4,.,TRBJ1-5,.,CASSLTNLAQHF,TGTGCCAGCAGCCTAACCAATTTGGCCCAGCATTTT
TRBV25-1,medium-sized,TRBJ1-3,.,CASSSGGGSGNTIYF,TGTGCCAGCAGTTCCGGCGGGGGTTCGGGAAACACCATATATTTT
TRBV12-3/TRBV12-4,.,TRBJ2-3,.,CASSFRATQYF,TGTGCCAGCAGTTTTCGAGCTACGCAGTATTTT
TRBV18,.,TRBJ1-1,.,CASRPTGSTEAFF,TGTGCCAGCAGGCCTACAGGGAGCACTGAAGCTTTCTTT
TRBV19,medium-sized,TRBJ2-7,.,CASSRGDDYEQYF,TGTGCCAGCAGCAGGGGTGACGATTACGAGCAGTACTTC
TRBV12-3/TRBV12-4,.,TRBJ1-5,TRBD1,CASSLKSGTVFSNQPQHF,TGTGCCAGCAGTTTAAAATCCGGGACAGTCTTTAGCAATCAGCCCCAGCATTTT
TRBV10-2,medium-sized,TRBJ2-2,TRBD1,CASSEGRGQRSTGELFF,TGCGCCAGCAGTGAGGGAAGGGGGCAACGTAGCACCGGGGAGCTGTTTTTT
TRBV19,.,TRBJ1-3,TRBD1,CASSSTGGNTIYF,TGTGCCAGTTCATCGACAGGGGGAAACACCATATATTTT
TRBV9,.,TRBJ2-1,.,CASSVGGTNNEQFF,TGTGCCAGCAGCGTAGGCGGAACAAACAATGAGCAGTTCTTC
TRBV7-9,medium-sized,TRBJ2-3,.,CASSLVGVDTQYF,TGTGCCAGCAGCTTAGTCGGGGTCGATACGCAGTATTTT
TRBV11-2,.,TRBJ2-2,.,CAVAVANTGELFF,TGTGCGGTGGCTGTAGCGAACACCGGGGAGCTGTTTTTT
TRBV30,medium-sized,TRBJ2-1,.,CAWSRAGSPQFF,TGTGCCTGGAGTCGCGCGGGGTCCCCCCAGTTCTTC
TRBV5-1,medium-sized,TRBJ2-3,.,CASSPGRRTDTQYF,TGCGCCAGCAGCCCGGGCCGCCGCACAGATACGCAGTATTTT
TRBV20-1,.,TRBJ2-7,.,CSAKTPLGGPYEQYF,TGCAGTGCTAAGACCCCCCTGGGGGGACCCTACGAGCAGTACTTC
TRBV28,.,TRBJ1-2,.,CASSPGTSGGGYTF,TGTGCCAGCAGTCCCGGGACGTCGGGCGGGGGCTACACCTTC
TRBV7-9,many,TRBJ1-5,.,CASSLAAGSYSNQPQHF,TGTGCCAGCAGCTTGGCGGCGGGATCGTATAGCAATCAGCCCCAGCATTTT
TRBV20-1,medium-sized,TRBJ1-4,TRBD1,CSAPGQGGANEKLFF,TGCAGTGCCCCGGGACAGGGGGGGGCTAATGAAAAACTGTTTTTT